Below, 25 T cell receptor beta chains from the same sample are listed, as sequenced in a study of OX40 agonist ivuxolimab in advanced cancers. Only in-frame clones appear in the TCRdb table, and some are missing; sequencing was by immunoSEQ multiplex PCR. The sample lists tens of thousands of clones; 75% to 95% were seen once. The starting material was CD4+ or CD8+ T cells sorted from blood, obtained in a trial of the OX40 agonist ivuxolimab. The receptors derive from an adult with an advanced solid tumor such as melanoma, head and neck, liver or kidney cancer.

The rearrangement joins TRBV29-1 to TRBJ2-1; 8 nucleotides agree with TRBD2. The germline gives CDR1 SQVTM, CDR2 ANQGSEA. The CDR3 spans 15 residues. Trimming cost V 6 bases and J 5 bases; bases outside gene matches: 12. The CDR3 loop is CSVAPPGRVDNEQFF. The CDR3 DNA reads as TGCAGCGTGGCCCCCCCCGGGAGGGTTGACAATGAGCAGTTCTTC.

This rearrangement joins TRBV7-2 to TRBJ2-4; TRBD2 agrees at 10 bases. Germline assignment: CDR1 SGHTA and CDR2 FQGNSA. The V gene end was trimmed by 5 bases and the J gene end by 0 bases; junction bases not matched to a gene: 10. The CDR3 is 18 amino acids. This CDR3 is CASSNPGTSDIAKNIQYF. The CDR3, as DNA: TGTGCCAGCAGCAACCCCGGGACTAGCGATATAGCCAAAAACATTCAGTACTTC.

The chain has TRBV18 and TRBJ2-1; D uncertain. Germline values: CDR1 KGHSH, CDR2 LQKENI. The CDR3 extends over 14 amino acids. V lost 0 bases, J lost 6 bases, and 9 bases lay in between. This chain's CDR3 is CASSPPWAPNEQFF. The DNA for the CDR3 is TGTGCCAGCTCACCACCGTGGGCGCCCAATGAGCAGTTCTTC.

This clone was detected once. This rearrangement joins TRBV18 to TRBJ2-1; 10 bases agree with TRBD1. Germline lookup yields CDR1 KGHSH and CDR2 LQKENI. Germline trimming cut 1 base from V and 5 bases from J; bases unmatched to any gene: 2. CDR3 length: 15 amino acids. The CDR3 nucleotides are TGTGCCAGCTCACCACGGGACAGGGGAGACAATGAGCAGTTCTTC. Translating gives CASSPRDRGDNEQFF.

CDR3 residues: CSVGAGTGVLYEQYF. The CDR3 nucleotides read TGCAGCGTTGGGGCCGGGACAGGGGTTTTATACGAGCAGTACTTC. The chain is built from TRBV29-1 and TRBJ2-7, with 10 nucleotides matching TRBD1. CDR1 SQVTM and CDR2 ANQGSEA come from the germline V gene. This CDR3 comprises 15 residues. The J segment lost 4 bases and the V segment lost 4 bases, leaving 10 bases of the junction unmatched.

A single count supports this clone. The chain carries TRBV18 and TRBJ1-1, with no clear D. The CDR3 runs 13 residues. In germline, CDR1 is KGHSH, CDR2 LQKENI. The ends were cut back, 6 bases at V and 0 bases at J, with 8 bases in the middle. The CDR3 here is CASSTALNTEAFF. For the CDR3, the DNA is TGTGCCAGCTCTACAGCTTTGAACACTGAAGCTTTCTTT.

This chain connects TRBV30 to TRBJ2-7, with 7 bases matching TRBD1. V dropped 3 bases and J dropped 6; count of bases not matched to a gene: 8. The germline V gene has CDR1 GTSNPN and CDR2 SVGIG (reference sequence). The CDR3 loop spans 13 amino acids. CDR3 residues: CAWSAGTGVEQYF. In DNA, the CDR3 is TGTGCCTGGAGCGCCGGTACAGGGGTCGAGCAGTACTTC. The variable domain in full, with the rest retrieved from reference TRBV30 and TRBJ2-7, is SQTIHQWPATLVQPVGSPLSLECTVEGTSNPNLYWYRQAAGRGLQLLFYSVGIGQISSEVPQNLSASRPQDRQFILSSKKLLLSDSGFYLCAWSAGTGVEQYFGPGTRLTVT.

The chain couples TRBV19 to TRBJ2-1; TRBD2 agrees at 10 bases. Germline values: CDR1 LNHDA, CDR2 SQIVND (reference sequence). The V and J ends lost 1 base and 2 bases, in that order; junction bases with no gene match: 8. The CDR3 spans 18 residues. CDR3: CASSIGKGSGRAYNEQFF. CDR3 nucleotides: TGTGCCAGTAGTATAGGAAAGGGGAGCGGGAGGGCCTACAATGAGCAGTTCTTC.

The CDR3 loop is CASSVGYEQYF. As DNA, the CDR3 is TGTGCCAGCAGTGTAGGGTACGAGCAGTACTTC. The J gene is TRBJ2-7, the V gene TRBV6-1; no reliable D call. V lost 4 bases, J lost 4 bases, and 5 bases lay in between. Germline CDR1 reads MNHNS; CDR2 reads SASEGT. The CDR3 extends over 11 amino acids.

The chain uses TRBV5-1 and TRBJ2-7, with 10 bases fitting TRBD2. The CDR3 extends over 14 amino acids. The V and J ends lost 3 bases and 5 bases, in that order; junction bases with no gene match: 5. Per the germline V gene, CDR1 is SGHRS and CDR2 is YFSETQ. For the CDR3, the DNA is TGCGCCAGCAGCTACCCTAGCGGGAGCAACGAGCAGTACTTC. The encoded protein is CASSYPSGSNEQYF. Using reference TRBV5-1 and TRBJ2-7 for the parts outside the CDR3, the full variable domain is KAGVTQTPRYLIKTRGQQVTLSCSPISGHRSVSWYQQTPGQGLQFLFEYFSETQRNKGNFPGRFSGRQFSNSRSEMNVSTLELGDSALYLCASSYPSGSNEQYFGPGTRLTVT.

J is TRBJ1-5 and V is TRBV9; tentative D call: TRBD1 (5 bases). V shed 3 bases and J shed 5 bases, with 15 bases lying between them. The length of the CDR3 is 15 residues. Germline V gene data show CDR1 as SGDLS and CDR2 as YYNGEE. Here the CDR3 reads CASSGAGDSHQPQHF. The CDR3 DNA follows: TGTGCCAGCAGCGGGGCCGGAGACAGCCATCAGCCCCAGCATTTT.

The V call is TRBV2, the J call TRBJ2-7; D call uncertain. Germline CDR1 and CDR2: SNHLY and FYNNEI. V gave up 8 bases and J gave up 4 bases, with 15 bases separating them. This CDR3 has 13 residues. DNA of the CDR3: TGTGCCAGCCGTGGACGTGGAGTTTACGAGCAGTACTTC. Translated, it gives CASRGRGVYEQYF.

V is TRBV19 and J is TRBJ2-2; D is perhaps TRBD1 (6 bases). The V end lost 3 bases, the J end lost 6 bases, and 11 bases lay between the germline ends. The CDR3 covers 14 residues. CDR1 LNHDA and CDR2 SQIVND come from the germline V gene (reference sequence). In DNA form, the CDR3 reads TGTGCCAGTAGTATTGGGGGCCTCGCCGGGGAGCTGTTTTTT. It encodes CASSIGGLAGELFF.

The rearrangement uses TRBV19 and TRBJ2-1; 9 nucleotides line up with TRBD2. The germline gives CDR1 LNHDA, CDR2 SQIVND (reference sequence). The CDR3 is 16 residues long. J was trimmed by 4 bases and V by 5 bases; bases with no gene match: 9. Written as DNA, the CDR3 is TGTGCCAGTAGTTCCCTAGCGGGATTAACATACAATGAGCAGTTCTTC. It specifies CASSSLAGLTYNEQFF.

The chain carries TRBV28 and TRBJ2-7; TRBD1 might be the D (6 bases). Per germline, CDR1 MDHEN and CDR2 SYDVKM. The CDR3 contains 14 residues. The germline V and J ends were trimmed by 5 bases and 4 bases, with 15 bases remaining between them. This CDR3 reads CASSPTGIQYEQYF. CDR3 DNA: TGTGCCAGCAGTCCCACAGGGATTCAATACGAGCAGTACTTC.

The rearrangement links TRBV7-2 to TRBJ2-7; the D gene is possibly TRBD1 (6 bases). Germline lookup yields CDR1 SGHTA and CDR2 FQGNSA. The CDR3 covers 15 residues. The V end was cut by 1 base, the J end by 0 bases, with 10 bases between. The CDR3 protein is CASSLGRGSSYEQYF. The CDR3 region has the DNA TGTGCCAGCAGCTTAGGTAGGGGGTCCTCCTACGAGCAGTACTTC.

The chain links TRBV6-6 to TRBJ2-7; D is unclear. Per the germline V gene, CDR1 is MNHNY and CDR2 is SVGAGI (reference sequence). V was cut by 8 bases and J by 5 bases, with 10 bases left in between. This CDR3 comprises 11 residues. CDR3: CASGPNDEQYF. In DNA form, the CDR3 reads TGTGCCAGCGGGCCTAACGACGAGCAGTACTTC.

This chain's CDR3 is CASSLTTARPPQHF. The CDR3 region has the DNA TGTGCCAGCAGCTTAACGACAGCCCGTCCGCCCCAGCATTTT. The chain links TRBV7-8 to TRBJ1-5, with D tentatively TRBD1 (5 bases). The V and J ends lost 2 bases and 9 bases respectively, with 14 bases between them. Germline CDR1 is SGHVS and CDR2 is FQNEAQ. The CDR3 has 14 amino acids.

The V call is TRBV5-5, the J call TRBJ2-3; TRBD2 aligns across 9 bases. Germline CDR1 reads SGHKS; CDR2 reads YYEKEE (reference sequence). The CDR3 runs to 16 residues. Germline trimming cut 4 bases from V and 6 bases from J; bases unmatched to any gene: 12. The CDR3 nucleotides are TGTGCCAGCAGCCCGAGGGGCGGGAGGGCCGGGGATACGCAGTATTTT. Translation: CASSPRGGRAGDTQYF.

The chain employs TRBV7-8 and TRBJ1-5; D uncertain. The CDR3 contains 13 residues. Trimming pared 1 base from V and 7 bases from J, leaving 8 bases between. Germline V lookup: CDR1 SGHVS, CDR2 FQNEAQ. CDR3 DNA: TGTGCCAGCAGCTTAGGGGGTCGGCAGCCCCAGCATTTT. Its protein is CASSLGGRQPQHF. The full variable domain, rest sourced from reference TRBV7-8 and TRBJ1-5, is GAGVSQSPRYKVAKRGQDVALRCDPISGHVSLFWYQQALGQGPEFLTYFQNEAQLDKSGLPSDRFFAERPEGSVSTLKIQRTQQEDSAVYLCASSLGGRQPQHFGDGTRLSIL.

The table lists this clone with a few counts. The chain links TRBV4-3 to TRBJ2-2; 11 positions agree with TRBD2. The V gene's germline CDR1 is LGHNA and CDR2 YSLEER. The CDR3 is 16 amino acids. The junction had 3 bases not matched to a gene; V was cut back by 4 bases and J by 2 bases. DNA of the CDR3: TGCGCCAGCAGCCGTAGACTAGCGGGAAACACCGGGGAGCTGTTTTTT. Amino acids: CASSRRLAGNTGELFF.

This clone was seen once. The CDR3 nucleotides are TGTGCCAGCAGGCAAACAGGGAATAGCAATCAGCCCCAGCATTTT. Protein: CASRQTGNSNQPQHF. The chain joins TRBV28 to TRBJ1-5, with D possibly TRBD1 on 6 matching bases. Germline CDR1 MDHEN, CDR2 SYDVKM. The V gene lost 6 bases and the J gene lost 0 bases, with 12 bases spanning the gap. The CDR3 sequence is 15 residues long.

The chain uses TRBV18 and TRBJ2-2; either TRBD1 or TRBD2 may fit D (5 bases each). CDR1 is KGHSH, CDR2 LQKENI, per germline. The ends were cut back, 2 bases at V and 4 bases at J, with 8 bases in the middle. The CDR3 consists of 14 residues. The CDR3 loop reads CASSPAGSTGELFF. Here the CDR3 DNA reads TGTGCCAGCTCACCAGCAGGGAGCACCGGGGAGCTGTTTTTT. The entire variable domain, with the rest obtained from reference TRBV18 and TRBJ2-2, is as follows: NAGVMQNPRHLVRRRGQEARLRCSPMKGHSHVYWYRQLPEEGLKFMVYLQKENIIDESGMPKERFSAEFPKEGPSILRIQQVVRGDSAAYFCASSPAGSTGELFFGEGSRLTVL.

This clone was seen only once. V usage is TRBV18 and J usage is TRBJ1-2; TRBD1 might be the D (6 bases). Germline CDR1 and CDR2: KGHSH and LQKENI. This CDR3 has 15 amino acids. V was pared by 4 bases and J by 0 bases, with 12 bases between. CDR3 bases: TGTGCCAGCTCACAAGGACAGCAAGCTAACTATGGCTACACCTTC. As protein: CASSQGQQANYGYTF.

The chain is built from TRBV7-9 and TRBJ2-4; either TRBD1 or TRBD2 may supply D (7 bases each). In germline, CDR1 is SEHNR, CDR2 FQNEAQ (reference sequence). The CDR3 is made up of 18 amino acids. V was shortened by 1 base and J by 2 bases, with 18 bases between the two germline ends. The CDR3 here is CASSLVRGGGGTKNIQYF. In nucleotides, the CDR3 is TGTGCCAGCAGCTTAGTTAGGGGAGGGGGCGGAACCAAAAACATTCAGTACTTC.